This T cell receptor beta chain was documented in a study of blood T cell repertoires in COVID-19. Study information: COVID-19 samples from acute and convalescent phases originated in the United States, Italy and Spain. In each case, the material was cDNA or gDNA derived from T cells, B-cell-depleted T cells, or PBMCs.

The Seattle patients joined while their infection was active and were tracked longitudinally afterward. In the original workflow: It was from reference gene primer amplification that nucleated cell counts were estimated. This table comes from immunoSEQ multiplex PCR, and its TCRdb copy is limited to in-frame clones, with some not included. V, J and clone size reflect that table, while D and trimming were determined from the DNA. The repertoire includes about 270,000 clones, 65% to 90% of them detected once, and around 13% sits in the top ten. Trimming removed 7 bases from V and 4 bases from J, with 14 bases in between. CDR1 is KGHDR, CDR2 SFDVKD, per germline. The CDR3 is made up of 14 amino acids.

The rearrangement links TRBV24-1 to TRBJ2-3; D is possibly TRBD1 (6 bases). The sequenced material came from peripheral blood. The sequence was collected from a woman in her 70s with COVID-19, enrolled during active disease. In nucleotides, the CDR3 is TGTGCCACCAGCCCGGACAGATCGCCAGATACGCAGTATTTT. It specifies CATSPDRSPDTQYF.